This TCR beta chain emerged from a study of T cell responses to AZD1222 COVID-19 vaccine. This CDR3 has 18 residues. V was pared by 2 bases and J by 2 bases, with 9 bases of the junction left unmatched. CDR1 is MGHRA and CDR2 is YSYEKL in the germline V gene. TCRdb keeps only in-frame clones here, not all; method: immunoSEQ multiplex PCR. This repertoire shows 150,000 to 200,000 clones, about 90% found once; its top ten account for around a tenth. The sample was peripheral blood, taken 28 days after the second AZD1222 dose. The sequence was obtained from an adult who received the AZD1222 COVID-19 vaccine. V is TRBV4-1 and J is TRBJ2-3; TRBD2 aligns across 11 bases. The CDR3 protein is CASSQPQLAGALTDTQYF. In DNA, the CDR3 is TGCGCCAGCAGCCAACCCCAACTAGCGGGGGCGCTCACAGATACGCAGTATTTT.